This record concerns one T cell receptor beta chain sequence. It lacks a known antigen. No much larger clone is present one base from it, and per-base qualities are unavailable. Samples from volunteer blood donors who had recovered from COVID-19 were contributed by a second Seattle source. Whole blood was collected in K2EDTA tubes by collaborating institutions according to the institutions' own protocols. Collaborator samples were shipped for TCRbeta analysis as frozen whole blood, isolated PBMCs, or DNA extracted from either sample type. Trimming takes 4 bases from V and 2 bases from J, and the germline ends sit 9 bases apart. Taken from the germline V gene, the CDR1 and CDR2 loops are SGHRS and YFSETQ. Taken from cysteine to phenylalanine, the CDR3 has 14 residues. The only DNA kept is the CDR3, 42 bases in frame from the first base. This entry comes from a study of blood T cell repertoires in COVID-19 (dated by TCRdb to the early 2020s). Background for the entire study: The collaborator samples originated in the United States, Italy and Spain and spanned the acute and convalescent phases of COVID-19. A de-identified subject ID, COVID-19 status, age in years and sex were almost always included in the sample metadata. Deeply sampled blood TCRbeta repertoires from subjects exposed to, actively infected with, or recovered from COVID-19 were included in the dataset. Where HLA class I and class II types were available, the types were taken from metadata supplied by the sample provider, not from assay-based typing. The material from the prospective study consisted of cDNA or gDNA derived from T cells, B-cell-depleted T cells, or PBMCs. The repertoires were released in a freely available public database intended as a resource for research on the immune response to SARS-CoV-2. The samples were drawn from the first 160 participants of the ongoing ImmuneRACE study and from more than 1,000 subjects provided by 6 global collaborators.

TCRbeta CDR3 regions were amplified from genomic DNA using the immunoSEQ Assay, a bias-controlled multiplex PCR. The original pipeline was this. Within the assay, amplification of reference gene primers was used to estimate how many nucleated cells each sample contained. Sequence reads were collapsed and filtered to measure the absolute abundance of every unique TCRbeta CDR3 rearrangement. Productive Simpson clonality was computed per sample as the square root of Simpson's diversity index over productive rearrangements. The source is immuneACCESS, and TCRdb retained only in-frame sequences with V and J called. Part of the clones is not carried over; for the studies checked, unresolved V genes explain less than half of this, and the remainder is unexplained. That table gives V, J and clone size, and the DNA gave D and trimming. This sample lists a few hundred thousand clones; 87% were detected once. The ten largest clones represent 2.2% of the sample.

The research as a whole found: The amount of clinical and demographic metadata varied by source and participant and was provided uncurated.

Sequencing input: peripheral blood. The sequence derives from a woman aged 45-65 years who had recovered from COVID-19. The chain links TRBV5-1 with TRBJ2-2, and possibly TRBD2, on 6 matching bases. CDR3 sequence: CASSLGLNTGELFF. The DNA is TGCGCCAGCAGCCTGGGACTTAACACCGGGGAGCTGTTTTTT. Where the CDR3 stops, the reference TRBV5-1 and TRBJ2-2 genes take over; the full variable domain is KAGVTQTPRYLIKTRGQQVTLSCSPISGHRSVSWYQQTPGQGLQFLFEYFSETQRNKGNFPGRFSGRQFSNSRSEMNVSTLELGDSALYLCASSLGLNTGELFFGEGSRLTVL.